The clone carrying this T cell receptor (beta chain) was detected ten times or more. The antigen remains undetermined. Each sample used at least 6 million PBMCs. Next came a second PCR, run for about 7 to 12 cycles, which used a sample-barcoded 5' primer along with a J-beta primer mix. TCRdb independently ran MiXCR on the 5' RACE reads; one entry per CDR3 protein. This sample has 650,000 to 700,000 distinct CDR3 sequences, with 32% found just once. This sample was included in a study of blood T cells in healthy people across ages. The CDR3 covers 15 residues. CDR1 and CDR2 from the germline V gene are GTSNPN and SVGIG (reference sequence). Trimming removed 0 bases from V and 6 bases from J, with 15 bases in between. General study points: Bulk PBMC profiling left naive and antigen-experienced comparisons inconclusive.

This clonotype was obtained from a woman older than 75 in good health. This sequence joins TRBV30 and TRBJ2-1; D not certain. The sequencing sample was made of blood. CDR3 sequence reads: CAWSVHVGTFNEQFF. CDR3 DNA sequence: TGTGCCTGGAGTGTACATGTCGGAACGTTCAATGAGCAGTTCTTC.